Detailed here is one T cell receptor beta chain. As yet, its antigen is unknown. The repertoire was sequenced with immunoSEQ multiplex PCR; TCRdb's copy has only in-frame clones and lacks some. In the table there are 98,000 or so clones, about 94% of which are singletons. The sample belongs to a study of siplizumab effects on memory and regulatory T cells. Study observations and caveats: Siplizumab produced a significant drop in alloreactive sequences attributable to unstimulated CD4+ memory cells. Where siplizumab was present, mappable alloreactive CD4+ clones averaged around 70% Treg-derived, compared with roughly 26% in controls.

The CDR3 covers 14 residues. Trimming left V 0 bases short and J 1 base short, with 7 bases between. Germline assignment: CDR1 SGHNT and CDR2 YYREEE (reference sequence). The receptor was derived from a human donor in good health. The chain carries TRBV5-4 and TRBJ2-5; D gene ambiguous. The sample taken for sequencing was Tregs sorted from blood. The chain's CDR3 is CASSLERLQETQYF. Here the CDR3 DNA reads TGTGCCAGCAGCTTGGAGCGACTCCAAGAGACCCAGTACTTC.